Below are 16 T cell receptor beta chains sequenced from a single sample in a study of T cells after posttransplantation cyclophosphamide. Busulfan-fludarabine conditioning, marrow transplant, and cyclophosphamide on days +3 and +4 were administered. Measured with immunoSEQ multiplex PCR; TCRdb has only the in-frame clones, and not every one. The repertoire has about 43,000 clones, about 90% of them found once; the top ten carry 2% to 2.5%. Material: PBMCs, obtained 62 days after allogeneic stem cell transplant with posttransplant cyclophosphamide. The receptors come from a male patient aged 55 to 70 who received an allogeneic stem cell transplant from a related donor and was CMV-positive. The graft donor may have contributed some T cells.

This clone was recorded a few times. The chain recombines TRBV2 with TRBJ1-5; D possibly corresponds to TRBD1 (5 bases). The germline V and J ends were trimmed by 7 bases and 6 bases, with 13 bases remaining between them. Germline CDR1 SNHLY, CDR2 FYNNEI. CDR3 length: 13 amino acids. The CDR3 DNA follows: TGTGCCAGCAAAATGGCAGGGTTTCAGCCCCAGCATTTT. This encodes CASKMAGFQPQHF. The full variable domain, rest sourced from reference TRBV2 and TRBJ1-5, is EPEVTQTPSHQVTQMGQEVILRCVPISNHLYFYWYRQILGQKVEFLVSFYNNEISEKSEIFDDQFSVERPDGSNFTLKIRSTKLEDSAMYFCASKMAGFQPQHFGDGTRLSIL.

This chain uses TRBV9 with TRBJ2-7; TRBD2 might be the D (6 bases). V was trimmed by 4 bases and J by 4 bases, leaving 18 bases between them. The CDR3 spans 15 residues. Germline CDR1 and CDR2: SGDLS and YYNGEE. CDR3 protein: CASSSRGGAAYEQYV. For the CDR3, the DNA is TGTGCCAGCAGCTCTCGCGGAGGGGCGGCTTACGAGCAGTACGTC.

The chain uses TRBV2 and TRBJ1-2; D is possibly TRBD1 (5 bases). V was pared by 4 bases and J by 0 bases, with 9 bases between. Germline assignment: CDR1 SNHLY and CDR2 FYNNEI. This CDR3 is built from 14 residues. For the CDR3, the DNA is TGTGCCAGCAGTGGGCGGACACCTAACTATGGCTACACCTTC. Translation: CASSGRTPNYGYTF.

The chain recombines TRBV11-2 with TRBJ2-6; TRBD1 matches at 8 bases. Trimming took 5 bases from V and 7 from J; bases not matched to a gene: 7. From germline, CDR1 is SGHAT and CDR2 FQNNGV. CDR3 length: 15 amino acids. As DNA, the CDR3 is TGTGCCAGCAGCCCCCGACAGGGGATTGCCAACGTCCTGACTTTC. Translation gives CASSPRQGIANVLTF.

The gene calls are TRBV29-1 and TRBJ1-1; 8 nucleotides line up with TRBD1. Germline CDR1 reads SQVTM; CDR2 reads ANQGSEA. V lost 4 bases and J lost 7; bases outside the gene matches: 11. CDR3 length: 14 residues. CDR3 sequence reads: CSVAPGQADHEAFF. CDR3 nucleotide sequence: TGCAGCGTTGCACCGGGACAGGCGGATCATGAAGCTTTCTTT.

This rearrangement joins TRBV27 to TRBJ2-1, with unresolved D. The CDR3 runs 14 residues. Germline CDR1 is MNHEY and CDR2 is SMNVEV (reference sequence). Deletions cut 5 bases from V and 1 base from J, with 9 bases between. This chain's CDR3 is CASSPRWSYNEQFF. DNA for the CDR3: TGTGCCAGCAGTCCGAGGTGGTCCTACAATGAGCAGTTCTTC.

The chain is built from TRBV7-9 and TRBJ2-1, with D perhaps TRBD2 (5 bases). Germline V gene data show CDR1 as SEHNR and CDR2 as FQNEAQ (reference sequence). Deletions cut 6 bases from V and 2 bases from J, with 14 bases between. The CDR3 loop spans 15 amino acids. The CDR3 reads CASRKIQEAYNEQFF. The CDR3 nucleotides are TGTGCCAGCAGAAAAATTCAGGAGGCCTACAATGAGCAGTTCTTC.

V and J are TRBV19 and TRBJ2-2; the D is unclear. Germline assignment: CDR1 LNHDA and CDR2 SQIVND (reference sequence). The V end lost 6 bases, the J end lost 2 bases, and 10 bases lay between the germline ends. The CDR3 totals 14 residues. The DNA for the CDR3 is TGTGCCAGTAGGGCGAGACTTAACACCGGGGAGCTGTTTTTT. It specifies CASRARLNTGELFF. The full variable domain, with the rest looked up from reference TRBV19 and TRBJ2-2, is DGGITQSPKYLFRKEGQNVTLSCEQNLNHDAMYWYRQDPGQGLRLIYYSQIVNDFQKGDIAEGYSVSREKKESFPLTVTSAQKNPTAFYLCASRARLNTGELFFGEGSRLTVL.

The chain uses TRBV10-3 and TRBJ2-4, with D hard to call. Germline assignment: CDR1 ENHRY and CDR2 SYGVKD. This CDR3 is built from 14 residues. V dropped 0 bases and J dropped 9 bases, with 12 bases sitting between them. CDR3 coding DNA: TGTGCCATCAGTGAGTCCTCAGGTCCCATCATTCAGTACTTC. Its protein product is CAISESSGPIIQYF.

The rearrangement joins TRBV18 to TRBJ1-1, with a possible D match to TRBD1 (6 bases). CDR1 KGHSH and CDR2 LQKENI come from the germline V gene. This CDR3 region has 16 residues. The V and J ends lost 1 base and 1 base respectively, with 13 bases between them. Here the CDR3 reads CASSPQAGGRNTEAFF. CDR3 DNA sequence: TGTGCCAGCTCACCACAAGCGGGGGGCAGGAACACTGAAGCTTTCTTT.

The CDR3 loop is CASSQGTGGFTYEQYF. The DNA of the CDR3 is TGTGCCAGCAGCCAAGGGACAGGGGGGTTCACCTACGAGCAGTACTTC. The V and J genes are TRBV4-2 and TRBJ2-7; the match to TRBD1 covers 10 bases. This CDR3 spans 16 amino acids. V lost 1 base, J lost 2 bases, and 5 bases stayed unmatched. The germline CDR1 and CDR2 sequences are LGHNA and YNFKEQ.

This chain joins TRBV27 and TRBJ2-1, with 13 bases matching TRBD2. The germline CDR1 and CDR2 sequences are MNHEY and SMNVEV (reference sequence). The CDR3 is made up of 15 amino acids. Trimming cost V 4 bases and J 7 bases; bases outside gene matches: 4. The CDR3 here is CASSSLAGGGNEQFF. DNA for the CDR3: TGTGCCAGCAGTTCACTAGCGGGGGGGGGAAATGAGCAGTTCTTC.

The genes are TRBV11-2 and TRBJ2-4; D unclear. Trimming removed 8 bases at V and 0 bases at J, with 23 bases between. Germline lookup yields CDR1 SGHAT and CDR2 FQNNGV. The CDR3 extends over 18 amino acids. DNA for the CDR3: TGTGCCAGCGCCCCTAGATTAATGATGACCTTAGCCAAAAACATTCAGTACTTC. It yields the protein CASAPRLMMTLAKNIQYF.

The rearrangement links TRBV5-1 to TRBJ2-7, with TRBD2 as a possible D gene (6 bases). The germline CDR1 and CDR2 sequences are SGHRS and YFSETQ. Trimming stripped 0 bases from V and 7 bases from J, with 17 bases between. The CDR3 sequence is 15 residues long. The CDR3 sequence: CASSLGPGDFGEQYF. DNA of the CDR3: TGCGCCAGCAGCTTGGGTCCGGGGGATTTTGGGGAGCAGTACTTC. The entire variable domain, with the rest obtained from reference TRBV5-1 and TRBJ2-7, is as follows: KAGVTQTPRYLIKTRGQQVTLSCSPISGHRSVSWYQQTPGQGLQFLFEYFSETQRNKGNFPGRFSGRQFSNSRSEMNVSTLELGDSALYLCASSLGPGDFGEQYFGPGTRLTVT.

This clone was counted a few times. The chain couples TRBV6-1 to TRBJ1-2; D may be TRBD1 (6 bases). Germline CDR1 is MNHNS and CDR2 is SASEGT. The CDR3 runs to 13 residues. V gave up 5 bases and J gave up 5 bases, with 12 bases separating them. CDR3 in amino acids: CASSQPGQYGYTF. The CDR3 DNA follows: TGTGCCAGCAGTCAACCAGGACAGTATGGCTACACCTTC.

The chain links TRBV19 to TRBJ2-1, with a weak D call TRBD1 (7 bases). Trimming cost V 1 base and J 3 bases, with 16 bases left between them. CDR1 and CDR2 from the germline V gene are LNHDA and SQIVND (reference sequence). CDR3 length: 17 amino acids. The CDR3 nucleotides are TGTGCCAGTAGTATAGCCCCCACAGGGGAGGTCTACAATGAGCAGTTCTTC. It translates to CASSIAPTGEVYNEQFF.